The 17 T cell receptor beta chains presented below share a single source sample, sequenced in a study of blood T cells in healthy people across ages. A second 7 to 11 cycle PCR used barcoded and J-beta primers. One entry per CDR3 protein, called by TCRdb with MiXCR from the 5' RACE reads. The sample contains about 1.8 million distinct CDR3 sequences, about 50% of which appear only once. Sequencing was carried out using blood. The receptors come from a woman between 40 and 55 years old in good health.

The genes are TRBV6-5 and TRBJ2-3, with 8 bases fitting TRBD1. This CDR3 spans 15 amino acids. J was trimmed by 2 bases and V by 7 bases; bases with no gene match: 8. Germline CDR1 is MNHEY and CDR2 is SVGAGI. Here the CDR3 DNA reads TGTGCCAGCAAACGGGGACAGGACTACACAGATACGCAGTATTTT. Amino acid sequence: CASKRGQDYTDTQYF.

The J gene is TRBJ2-4, the V gene TRBV6-5; no reliable D call. Trimming pared 6 bases from V and 13 bases from J, leaving 16 bases between. The CDR3 is 12 residues long. Germline V gives CDR1 MNHEY, CDR2 SVGAGI. CDR3 DNA sequence: TGTGCCAGCAGGTCCCGTCTTTGGGTGCAGTACTTC. Translation: CASRSRLWVQYF.

Only a few counts were recorded for this clonotype. The rearrangement joins TRBV7-2 to TRBJ1-1; no reliable D call. Trimming stripped 4 bases from V and 6 bases from J, with 15 bases between. Germline values: CDR1 SGHTA, CDR2 FQGNSA. CDR3 size: 14 residues. CDR3 sequence: CASSSLLGLAEAFF. The CDR3 DNA sequence: TGTGCCAGCAGCTCCCTACTAGGGCTGGCTGAAGCTTTCTTT.

The DNA of the CDR3 is TGTGCCAGCAGCTTAGACGGACTAACTTCCTACGAGCAGTACTTC. Protein product: CASSLDGLTSYEQYF. The chain has TRBV7-8 and TRBJ2-7, with D tentatively TRBD2 (6 bases). CDR3 size: 15 residues. Trimming pared 1 base from V and 1 base from J, leaving 11 bases between. Germline CDR1 and CDR2: SGHVS and FQNEAQ.

Turning to this clonotype: At one of its ends the junction is not consistent with the germline gene, which may arise from a read error. The chain is built from TRBV4-1 and TRBJ1-2; 7 bases are a match to TRBD1. In germline, CDR1 is MGHRA, CDR2 YSYEKL. The CDR3 has 16 amino acids. The DNA for the CDR3 is TGCGCCAGCAGTCAATCTCAGGGGGAACTCGGCTATGGTTACACCTTC. It specifies CASSQSQGELGYGYTF.

This clonotype showed up just a few times. The chain uses TRBV25-1 and TRBJ2-5; 9 bases match TRBD1. The V gene end was trimmed by 3 bases and the J gene end by 4 bases; junction bases not matched to a gene: 9. Per germline, CDR1 MGHDK and CDR2 SYGVNS. This CDR3 is built from 16 residues. The DNA for the CDR3 is TGTGCCAGCAGTGATCAAGGGACAGGGTCAAGAGAGACCCAGTACTTC. As protein: CASSDQGTGSRETQYF.

The gene calls are TRBV12-3 or TRBV12-4 and TRBJ1-6; D unresolved. The CDR3 contains 14 residues. V was trimmed by 7 bases and J by 10 bases, leaving 17 bases between them. CDR3 amino acids: CASISGPPGSPLHF. CDR3 nucleotide sequence: TGTGCCAGCATTTCCGGGCCCCCAGGATCACCCCTCCACTTT.

Regarding this clonotype: A junction boundary mismatches the germline segment, possibly from a read error. The chain recombines TRBV7-3 with TRBJ2-3; D ambiguous. From germline, CDR1 is SGHTA and CDR2 FQGTGA. CDR3 length: 13 amino acids. DNA for the CDR3: TGTGCCAGCAGTTTAACTCGGTCCGATACGCAGTATTTT. Translation gives CASSLTRSDTQYF.

This clonotype has a handful of counts. This chain uses TRBV2 with TRBJ2-7, with D perhaps matching TRBD1 (5 bases). With 10 bases removed from V and 4 bases from J, the gap between germline ends came to 8 bases. Germline assignment: CDR1 SNHLY and CDR2 FYNNEI. This CDR3 has 10 residues. The chain's CDR3 is CATQGYEQYF. DNA for the CDR3: TGTGCCACCCAGGGTTACGAGCAGTACTTC.

The chain couples TRBV6-5 to TRBJ1-2; TRBD1 might be the D (5 bases). The germline CDR1 and CDR2 sequences are MNHEY and SVGAGI. CDR3 length equals 15 residues. The V and J ends lost 6 bases and 4 bases respectively, with 18 bases between them. In nucleotides, the CDR3 is TGTGCCAGCAGCCAACAAACCTCAGGGTCCTATGGCTACACCTTC. This codes for CASSQQTSGSYGYTF.

The rearrangement joins TRBV5-1 to TRBJ2-3; 12 bases map to TRBD2. The germline gives CDR1 SGHRS, CDR2 YFSETQ. Trimming at V came to 4 bases and at J to 0 bases, leaving 6 bases not matched to a gene. This CDR3 contains 17 residues. In DNA form, the CDR3 reads TGCGCCAGCAGCATCGGGACTAGCGGGCCTAGCACAGATACGCAGTATTTT. It translates to CASSIGTSGPSTDTQYF.

This clonotype was counted between two and nine times. This chain connects TRBV24-1 to TRBJ2-5; 9 bases are a match to TRBD1. The CDR3 has 16 residues. V gave up 1 base and J gave up 1 base; unmatched junction bases: 3. Germline CDR1 reads KGHDR; CDR2 reads SFDVKD. The CDR3 protein is CATSDFGTGRQETQYF. As DNA, the CDR3 is TGTGCCACCAGTGATTTCGGGACAGGGCGCCAAGAGACCCAGTACTTC.

With respect to this clonotype: This could be a read error, since a much larger clone is one nucleotide away. This chain joins TRBV7-2 and TRBJ1-2, with TRBD1 as a possible D gene (6 bases). V was pared by 5 bases and J by 6 bases, with 19 bases between. Germline loops: CDR1 SGHTA, CDR2 FQGNSA. The CDR3 is 15 amino acids. Written as DNA, the CDR3 is TGTGCCAGCAGCCTCGATACAGGGAATTGGAATGGCTACACCTTC. This encodes CASSLDTGNWNGYTF.

The chain combines TRBV20-1 with TRBJ2-3; D might be TRBD2 (6 bases). V was pared by 6 bases and J by 6 bases, with 16 bases between. Germline assignment: CDR1 DFQATT and CDR2 SNEGSKA (reference sequence). CDR3 length equals 13 residues. CDR3 protein: CSARDSFSDTQYF. The CDR3 region has the DNA TGCAGTGCCCGGGACTCCTTTTCGGATACGCAGTATTTT.

This clonotype was seen more than once but under ten times. The chain carries TRBV12-3 or TRBV12-4 and TRBJ2-1; D is undetermined. The V end was cut by 7 bases, the J end by 0 bases, with 16 bases between. The CDR3 has 16 amino acids. CDR3 region: CASTTYPSSSYNEQFF. CDR3 sequence (DNA): TGTGCCAGCACCACTTACCCTTCCTCCTCCTACAATGAGCAGTTCTTC.

Only a few counts were recorded for this clonotype. The rearrangement uses TRBV12-3 or TRBV12-4 and TRBJ1-6; D is unclear. The CDR3 runs 11 residues. Trimming took 3 bases from V and 13 from J, leaving 7 bases between them. The CDR3 reads CASSFSHPLHF. The CDR3 region has the DNA TGTGCCAGCAGTTTCAGCCATCCCCTCCACTTT.

This clonotype was seen a few times. This rearrangement joins TRBV5-1 to TRBJ2-7; TRBD1 aligns across 8 bases. From germline, CDR1 is SGHRS and CDR2 YFSETQ. There are 14 residues in the CDR3. Germline trimming cut 2 bases from V and 5 bases from J; bases unmatched to any gene: 6. The CDR3: CASSFRGRGHEQYF. CDR3 in DNA: TGCGCCAGCAGCTTCCGGGGCAGGGGGCACGAGCAGTACTTC.